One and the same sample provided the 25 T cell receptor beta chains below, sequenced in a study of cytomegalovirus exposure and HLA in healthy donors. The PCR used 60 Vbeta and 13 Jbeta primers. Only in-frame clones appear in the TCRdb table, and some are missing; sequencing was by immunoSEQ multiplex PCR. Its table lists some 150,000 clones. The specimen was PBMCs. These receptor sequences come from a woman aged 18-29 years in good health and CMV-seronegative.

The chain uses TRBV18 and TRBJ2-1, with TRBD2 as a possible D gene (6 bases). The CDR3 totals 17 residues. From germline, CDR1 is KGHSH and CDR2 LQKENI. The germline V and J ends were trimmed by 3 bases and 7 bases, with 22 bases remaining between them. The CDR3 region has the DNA TGTGCCAGCTCACCCTACGGACGGGGAGGAAGAGGTAATGAGCAGTTCTTC. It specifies CASSPYGRGGRGNEQFF.

The CDR3 DNA is TGTGCCAGCAGCCTCTCCCTAGCGAACGATGAGCAGTTCTTC. Protein product: CASSLSLANDEQFF. The chain has TRBV7-3 and TRBJ2-1; possible D gene TRBD2, 6 bases. The CDR3 runs to 14 residues. Germline CDR1 is SGHTA and CDR2 is FQGTGA. The V end lost 5 bases, the J end lost 8 bases, and 16 bases lay between the germline ends.

The CDR3, as DNA: TGTGCCAGCAGTACGGGGTCGGCGGGATACACCGGGGAGCTGTTTTTT. It specifies CASSTGSAGYTGELFF. The chain has TRBV7-2 and TRBJ2-2; possibly TRBD2 for D (6 bases). Germline V gene lookup returns CDR1 SGHTA and CDR2 FQGNSA. The CDR3 is 16 residues long. V shed 6 bases and J shed 3 bases, with 17 bases lying between them.

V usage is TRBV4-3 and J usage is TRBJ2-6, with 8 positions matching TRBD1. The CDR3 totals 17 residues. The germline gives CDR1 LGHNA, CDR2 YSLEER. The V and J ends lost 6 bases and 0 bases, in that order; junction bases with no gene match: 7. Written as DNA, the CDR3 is TGCGCCAGCAGTCAGGGACAGGTTAGCTCTGGGGCCAACGTCCTGACTTTC. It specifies CASSQGQVSSGANVLTF.

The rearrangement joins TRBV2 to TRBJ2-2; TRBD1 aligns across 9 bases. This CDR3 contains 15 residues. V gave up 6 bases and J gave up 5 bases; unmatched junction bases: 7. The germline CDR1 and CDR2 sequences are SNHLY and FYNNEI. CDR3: CASRGGTGRTGELFF. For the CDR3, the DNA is TGTGCCAGCAGGGGCGGGACAGGGAGGACCGGGGAGCTGTTTTTT. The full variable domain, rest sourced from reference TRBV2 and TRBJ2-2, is EPEVTQTPSHQVTQMGQEVILRCVPISNHLYFYWYRQILGQKVEFLVSFYNNEISEKSEIFDDQFSVERPDGSNFTLKIRSTKLEDSAMYFCASRGGTGRTGELFFGEGSRLTVL.

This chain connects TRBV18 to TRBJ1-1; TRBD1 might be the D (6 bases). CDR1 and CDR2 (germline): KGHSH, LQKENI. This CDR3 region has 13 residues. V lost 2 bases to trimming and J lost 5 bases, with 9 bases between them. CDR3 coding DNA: TGTGCCAGCTCACCATACGGGACAACTGAAGCTTTCTTT. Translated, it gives CASSPYGTTEAFF. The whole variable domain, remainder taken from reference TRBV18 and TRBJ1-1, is NAGVMQNPRHLVRRRGQEARLRCSPMKGHSHVYWYRQLPEEGLKFMVYLQKENIIDESGMPKERFSAEFPKEGPSILRIQQVVRGDSAAYFCASSPYGTTEAFFGQGTRLTVV.

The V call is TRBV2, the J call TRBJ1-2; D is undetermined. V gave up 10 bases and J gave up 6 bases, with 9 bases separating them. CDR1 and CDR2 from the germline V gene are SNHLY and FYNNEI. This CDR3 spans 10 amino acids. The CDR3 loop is CATAEDGYTF. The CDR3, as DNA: TGTGCCACAGCCGAGGATGGCTACACCTTC.

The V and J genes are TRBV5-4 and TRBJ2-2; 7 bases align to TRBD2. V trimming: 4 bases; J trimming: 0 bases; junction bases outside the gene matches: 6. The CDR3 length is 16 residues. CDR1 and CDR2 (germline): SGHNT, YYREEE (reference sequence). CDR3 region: CASSPWGGTNTGELFF. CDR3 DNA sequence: TGTGCCAGCAGCCCATGGGGGGGAACGAACACCGGGGAGCTGTTTTTT.

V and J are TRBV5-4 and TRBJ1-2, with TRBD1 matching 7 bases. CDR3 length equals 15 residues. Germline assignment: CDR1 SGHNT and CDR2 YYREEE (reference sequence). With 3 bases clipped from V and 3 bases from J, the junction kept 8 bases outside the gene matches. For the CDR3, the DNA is TGTGCCAGCAGCTCTAGACAGGGAAGCTACTATGGCTACACCTTC. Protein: CASSSRQGSYYGYTF.

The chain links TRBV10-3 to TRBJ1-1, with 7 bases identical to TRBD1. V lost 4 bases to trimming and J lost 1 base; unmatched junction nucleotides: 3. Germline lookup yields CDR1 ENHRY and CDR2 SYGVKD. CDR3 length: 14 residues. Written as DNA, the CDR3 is TGTGCCATCAGTGGTGGGACAGCGAACACTGAAGCTTTCTTT. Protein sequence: CAISGGTANTEAFF.

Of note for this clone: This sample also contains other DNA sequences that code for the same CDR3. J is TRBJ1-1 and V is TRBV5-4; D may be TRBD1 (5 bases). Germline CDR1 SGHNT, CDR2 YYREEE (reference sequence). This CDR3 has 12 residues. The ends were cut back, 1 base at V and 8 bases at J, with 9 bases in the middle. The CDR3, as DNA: TGTGCCAGCAGCTTGACAGGTTTCGAAGCTTTCTTT. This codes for CASSLTGFEAFF.

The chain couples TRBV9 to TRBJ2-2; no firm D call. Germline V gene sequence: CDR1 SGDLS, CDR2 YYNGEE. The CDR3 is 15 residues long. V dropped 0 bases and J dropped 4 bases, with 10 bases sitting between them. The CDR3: CASSVAGGPTGELFF. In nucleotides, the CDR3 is TGTGCCAGCAGCGTAGCTGGTGGGCCCACCGGGGAGCTGTTTTTT.

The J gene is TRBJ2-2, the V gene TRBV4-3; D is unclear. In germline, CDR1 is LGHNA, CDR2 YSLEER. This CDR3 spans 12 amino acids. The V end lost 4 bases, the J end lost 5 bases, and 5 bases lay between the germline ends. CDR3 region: CASSPLTGELFF. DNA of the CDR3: TGCGCCAGCAGCCCCTTAACCGGGGAGCTGTTTTTT.

CDR3 sequence (DNA): TGTACCTGGAGTGTTAACCGGGACAGGGAGGCCTACGAGCAGTACGTC. The encoded protein is CTWSVNRDREAYEQYV. The rearrangement joins TRBV30 to TRBJ2-7, with 9 bases fitting TRBD1. Germline lookup yields CDR1 GTSNPN and CDR2 SVGIG (reference sequence). The CDR3 runs to 16 residues.

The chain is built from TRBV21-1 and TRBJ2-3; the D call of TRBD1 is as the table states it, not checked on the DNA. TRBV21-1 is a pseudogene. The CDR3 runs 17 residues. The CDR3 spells CASSPQKGVPKPDTQYF. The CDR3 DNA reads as TGTGCCAGCAGCCCTCAAAAGGGGGTTCCTAAGCCAGATACGCAGTATTTT.

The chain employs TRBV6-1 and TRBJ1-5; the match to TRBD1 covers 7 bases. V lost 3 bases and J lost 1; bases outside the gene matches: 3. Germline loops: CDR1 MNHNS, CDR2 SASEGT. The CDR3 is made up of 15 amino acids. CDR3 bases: TGTGCCAGCAGTGACCAGACAGGGAGCAATCAGCCCCAGCATTTT. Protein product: CASSDQTGSNQPQHF.

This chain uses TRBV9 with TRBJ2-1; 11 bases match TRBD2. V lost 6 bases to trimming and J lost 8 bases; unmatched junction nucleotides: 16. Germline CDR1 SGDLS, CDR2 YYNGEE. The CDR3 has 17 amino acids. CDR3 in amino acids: CASKVGSGTSGFDEQFF. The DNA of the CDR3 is TGTGCCAGCAAAGTAGGATCCGGGACTAGCGGCTTCGATGAGCAGTTCTTC.

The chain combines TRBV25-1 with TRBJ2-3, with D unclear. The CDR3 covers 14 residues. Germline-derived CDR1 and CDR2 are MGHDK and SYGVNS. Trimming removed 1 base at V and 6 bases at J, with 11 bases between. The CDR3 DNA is TGTGCCAGCAGTGAATCGGGTCCCTGGGATACGCAGTATTTT. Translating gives CASSESGPWDTQYF.

This chain's CDR3 is CASSPSSWGEGAQHF. As DNA, the CDR3 is TGTGCCAGTAGTCCCTCCAGCTGGGGGGAGGGAGCCCAGCATTTT. V gene TRBV19 combines with J gene TRBJ1-5; TRBD1 is a possible D gene (5 bases). The germline CDR1 and CDR2 sequences are LNHDA and SQIVND (reference sequence). This CDR3 is 15 amino acids long. With 5 bases removed from V and 11 bases from J, the gap between germline ends came to 22 bases. Complete variable domain (other parts from reference TRBV19 and TRBJ1-5): DGGITQSPKYLFRKEGQNVTLSCEQNLNHDAMYWYRQDPGQGLRLIYYSQIVNDFQKGDIAEGYSVSREKKESFPLTVTSAQKNPTAFYLCASSPSSWGEGAQHFGDGTRLSIL.

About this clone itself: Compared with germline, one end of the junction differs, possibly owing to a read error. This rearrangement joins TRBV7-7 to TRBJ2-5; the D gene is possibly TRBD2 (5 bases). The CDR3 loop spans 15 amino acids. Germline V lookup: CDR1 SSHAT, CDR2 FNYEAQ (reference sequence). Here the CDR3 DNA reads TGTGCTAGCAGCTTAGGAGGCGTAGACCAAGAGACCCAGTACTTC. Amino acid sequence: CASSLGGVDQETQYF.

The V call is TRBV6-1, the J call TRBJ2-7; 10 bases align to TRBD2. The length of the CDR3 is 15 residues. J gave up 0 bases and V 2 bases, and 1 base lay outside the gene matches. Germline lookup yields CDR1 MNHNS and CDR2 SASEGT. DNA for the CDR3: TGTGCCAGCAGTGAAACTAGCGGGGTCTCCTACGAGCAGTACTTC. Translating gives CASSETSGVSYEQYF.

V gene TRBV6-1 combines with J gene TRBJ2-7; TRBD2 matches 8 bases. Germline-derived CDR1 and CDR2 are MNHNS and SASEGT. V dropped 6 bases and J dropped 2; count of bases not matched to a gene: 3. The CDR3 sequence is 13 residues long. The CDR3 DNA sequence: TGTGCCAGCAGGGCGGGAGGACCCTACGAGCAGTACTTC. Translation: CASRAGGPYEQYF.

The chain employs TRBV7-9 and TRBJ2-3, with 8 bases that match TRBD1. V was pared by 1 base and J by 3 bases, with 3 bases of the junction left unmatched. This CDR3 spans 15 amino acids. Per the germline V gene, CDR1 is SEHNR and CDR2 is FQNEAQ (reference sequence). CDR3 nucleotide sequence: TGTGCCAGCAGCTTAGGGACAGGGTATACAGATACGCAGTATTTT. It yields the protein CASSLGTGYTDTQYF.

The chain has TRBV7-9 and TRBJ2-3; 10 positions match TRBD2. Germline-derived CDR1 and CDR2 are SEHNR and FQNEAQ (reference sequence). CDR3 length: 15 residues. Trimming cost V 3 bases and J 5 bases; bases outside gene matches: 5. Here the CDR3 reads CASSLLAGVLDTQYF. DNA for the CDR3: TGTGCCAGCAGCTTGCTAGCGGGAGTTTTAGATACGCAGTATTTT.

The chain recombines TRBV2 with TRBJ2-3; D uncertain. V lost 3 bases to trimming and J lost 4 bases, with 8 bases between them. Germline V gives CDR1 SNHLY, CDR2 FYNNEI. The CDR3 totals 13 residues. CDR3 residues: CASSEAHSDTQYF. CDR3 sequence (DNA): TGTGCCAGCAGTGAGGCCCATTCAGATACGCAGTATTTT.